This T cell receptor (beta chain) was retrieved from a study of T-cell reconstitution after alpha-beta-depleted transplantation in children. Unique molecular identifiers were incorporated during preparation of the TCRbeta library. TCRdb redid the calling of the PCR reads with MiXCR, one entry per CDR3 protein. The sample shows around 500,000 distinct CDR3 sequences, about 12% of them seen only once. This clonotype was recorded a few times. CDR1 MDHEN and CDR2 SYDVKM come from the germline V gene. Trimming cost V 3 bases and J 2 bases, with 10 bases left between them. CDR3 length: 14 amino acids. Material: PBMCs from the stem cell graft donor, obtained from the stem cell graft. The chain carries TRBV28 and TRBJ1-2, with D maybe TRBD1 (5 bases). The clonotype comes from a human donor who donated a stem cell graft to a child with combined immunodeficiency. The CDR3 protein is CASSFQGSNYGYTF. The CDR3 DNA sequence: TGTGCCAGCAGTTTTCAGGGATCCAACTATGGCTACACCTTC.